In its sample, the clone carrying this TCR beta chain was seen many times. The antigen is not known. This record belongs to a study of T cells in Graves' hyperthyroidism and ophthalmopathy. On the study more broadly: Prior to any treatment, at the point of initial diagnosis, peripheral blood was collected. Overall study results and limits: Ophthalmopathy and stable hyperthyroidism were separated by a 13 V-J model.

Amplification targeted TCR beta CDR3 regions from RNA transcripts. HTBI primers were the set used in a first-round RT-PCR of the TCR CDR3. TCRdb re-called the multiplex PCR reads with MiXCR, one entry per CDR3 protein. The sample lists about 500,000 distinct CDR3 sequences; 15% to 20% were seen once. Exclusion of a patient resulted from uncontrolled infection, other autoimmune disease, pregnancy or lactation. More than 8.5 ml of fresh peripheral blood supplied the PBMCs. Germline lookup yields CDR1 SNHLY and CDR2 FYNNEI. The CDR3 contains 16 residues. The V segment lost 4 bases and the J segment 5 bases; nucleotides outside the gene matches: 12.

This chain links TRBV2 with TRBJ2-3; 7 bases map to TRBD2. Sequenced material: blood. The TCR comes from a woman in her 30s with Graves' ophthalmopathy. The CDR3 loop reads CASSGGGLSGKDTQYF. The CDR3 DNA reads TGTGCCAGCAGTGGAGGAGGGTTGAGCGGGAAAGATACGCAGTATTTT.